A selection of T cell receptor beta chains follows, all from one sample in a study of cytomegalovirus exposure and HLA in healthy donors. The method was immunoSEQ multiplex PCR; TCRdb's version includes in-frame clones alone and lacks a portion of them. The sample has 110,000 to 150,000 clones, about four fifths seen once; the top ten hold approximately 3%. The sequencing sample was made of PBMCs. These receptors all come from a female donor in good health and CMV-seronegative. Each CDR3 is given with its conserved first and last residue. The D gene is left open where the match is weak. Not all rows give a size; the values are once, few, many and, for expanded clones, a class.

j_call clone_size d_call v_call cdr3_nt cdr3_aa
TRBJ2-7 NA NA TRBV30 TGTGCCTGGATGGGTGGTGGGGGCCTTTACGAGCAGTACTTC CAWMGGGGLYEQYF
TRBJ2-5 NA TRBD2 TRBV6-5 TGTGCCAGCAGTCCCGGACTAGCCAGTAGAGAGACCCAGTACTTC CASSPGLASRETQYF
TRBJ1-1 NA NA TRBV28 TGTGCCAGCAGTCCACCCATGGGACAACCTGAAGCTTTCTTT CASSPPMGQPEAFF
TRBJ1-3 NA NA TRBV7-2 TGTGCCAGCAGCTTCCATGGAAACACCATATATTTT CASSFHGNTIYF
TRBJ1-2 NA NA TRBV7-2 TGTGCCAGCAGTTTAGCCGGGACAAGTAACTATGGCTACACCTTC CASSLAGTSNYGYTF
TRBJ1-6 NA NA TRBV9 TGTGCCAGCAGCCCCCGCGCGGGAGATTCACCCCTCCACTTT CASSPRAGDSPLHF
TRBJ2-7 once TRBD1 TRBV30 TGTGCCTGGAGTGTACACAGGACAGGGGGTTCCTACGAGCAGTACTTC CAWSVHRTGGSYEQYF
TRBJ2-7 NA NA TRBV9 TGTGCCAGCGGGAGGAGCTCCTACGAGCAGTACTTC CASGRSSYEQYF
TRBJ1-1 NA NA TRBV6-5 TGTGCCAGCAGTGAAGCAATATACACTGAAGCTTTCTTT CASSEAIYTEAFF
TRBJ2-2 NA TRBD1 TRBV7-6 TGTGCCAGCAGCCCATGGACAGGCCGCCCAAGCGGGGAGCTGTTTTTT CASSPWTGRPSGELFF
TRBJ2-1 NA TRBD2 TRBV25-1 TGTGCCAGCAGTGAGGTGACTAGCGGGAGAGCAAATGAGCAGTTCTTC CASSEVTSGRANEQFF
TRBJ1-3 NA NA TRBV7-2 TGTGCCAGCAGCTTAGTAGGGACACCAGTTAGCTCTGGAAACACCATATATTTT CASSLVGTPVSSGNTIYF
TRBJ2-1 NA TRBD2 TRBV11-1 TGTGCCAGCAGCTCGGAGCGGGGGGAAAACTACAATGAGCAGTTCTTC CASSSERGENYNEQFF
TRBJ1-5 NA TRBD1 TRBV7-2 TGTGCCAGCAGCTCGAGTTTACAGGGGGGCAATCAGCCCCAGCATTTT CASSSSLQGGNQPQHF
TRBJ1-1 NA NA TRBV12-2 TGTGCAAGTCGTCCCAAACAGGGATCGGGGACTGAAGCTTTCTTT CASRPKQGSGTEAFF
TRBJ1-2 NA NA TRBV9 TGTGCCAGCAGCGTAGGTTCGGGGGGCCCCCTCTATGGCTACACCTTC CASSVGSGGPLYGYTF
TRBJ1-2 NA TRBD1 TRBV7-9 TGTGCCAGCAGCTCCCGGACAGGGGTCAATGGCTACACCTTC CASSSRTGVNGYTF
TRBJ2-5 NA TRBD1 TRBV5-8 TGTGCCAGCAGCTTGGTAGGGGGCCGAGAGACCCAGTACTTC CASSLVGGRETQYF
TRBJ2-1 NA TRBD2 TRBV7-9 TGTGCCAGCAGCCCACTAGCGGTTATCTACAATGAGCAGTTCTTC CASSPLAVIYNEQFF
TRBJ1-2 NA NA TRBV29-1 TGCAGCGTTGAAGCCAGATATGGCTACACCTTC CSVEARYGYTF
TRBJ1-2 NA NA TRBV28 TGTGCCAGCAGTTTGGGCCAGACCCCCTATGGCTACACCTTC CASSLGQTPYGYTF
TRBJ1-2 NA NA TRBV5-5 TGTGCCAGCAGCTCTAACAGGGATGGCTACACCTTC CASSSNRDGYTF
TRBJ2-3 NA TRBD1 TRBV11-1 TGTGCCAGCAGCCCCCAGATCGGGACAGGGGGCGCGTCAGATACGCAGTATTTT CASSPQIGTGGASDTQYF
TRBJ1-2 NA TRBD1 TRBV14 TGTGCCAGCAGCCGGACAGGAAAGACTAACTATGGCTACACCTTC CASSRTGKTNYGYTF
TRBJ2-7 NA TRBD2 TRBV4-3 TGCGCCAGCAGCCAAGGGACTAGCGGGGTCTGCAAACAGTACTTC CASSQGTSGVCKQYF